One sample yielded the 7 T cell receptor beta chains listed below, sequenced in a study of T-cell memory formation after mild COVID-19. Each CDR3 protein is one row after TCRdb ran MiXCR on the 5' RACE reads. The data show 190,000 or so distinct CDR3 sequences, with more than 9% seen just once and around 2.9% held by the top ten. The sequenced sample was PBMCs or a T cell subset sorted from them (not recorded which). These receptors all come from a man between 18 and 29 years old who had mild COVID-19 (a few samples of this study predate the infection). Cell type and time point are not known.

The table lists this clonotype with many counts. The genes are TRBV29-1 and TRBJ2-3; tentatively, D is TRBD1 or TRBD2 (5 bases each). The V and J ends lost 4 bases and 8 bases respectively, with 19 bases between them. Germline V gene sequence: CDR1 SQVTM, CDR2 ANQGSEA. The CDR3 loop spans 14 amino acids. In nucleotides, the CDR3 is TGCAGCGTTGCTGTGGGGGACCCGACGAGTACGCAGTATTTT. Amino acids: CSVAVGDPTSTQYF.

V gene TRBV12-3 or TRBV12-4 combines with J gene TRBJ1-6; perhaps TRBD1 as D (5 bases). V lost 6 bases, J lost 10 bases, and 16 bases lay in between. The CDR3 covers 14 residues. CDR3 sequence (DNA): TGTGCCAGCAGCCCAAGGGGAGATCAGTCACCCCTCCACTTT. It translates to CASSPRGDQSPLHF.

At least ten counts were recorded for this clonotype. This chain links TRBV4-1 with TRBJ2-7; a weak D match, TRBD1 (6 bases). In germline, CDR1 is MGHRA, CDR2 YSYEKL. The CDR3 sequence is 15 residues long. Trimming left V 0 bases short and J 7 bases short, with 16 bases between. The CDR3 sequence: CASSQEGGRGGEQYV. The CDR3 nucleotides read TGCGCCAGCAGCCAAGAGGGTGGCAGGGGTGGTGAGCAGTACGTC.

In its sample, this clonotype was seen a few times. The chain combines TRBV6-1 with TRBJ2-7; tentative D call: TRBD1 (6 bases). In germline, CDR1 is MNHNS, CDR2 SASEGT. Trimming pared 2 bases from V and 0 bases from J, leaving 8 bases between. The CDR3 has 14 residues. The CDR3 bases are TGTGCCAGCAGTGAACAGGGGAGCTCCTACGAGCAGTACGTC. Translated: CASSEQGSSYEQYV.

CDR3 in amino acids: CASRHRGPNSGNTIYF. CDR3 nucleotide sequence: TGTGCCAGCAGGCACAGGGGGCCTAATTCTGGAAACACCATATATTTT. The chain combines TRBV12-3 or TRBV12-4 with TRBJ1-3; 9 nucleotides agree with TRBD1. CDR3 length: 16 residues. The V and J ends lost 6 bases and 1 base, in that order; junction bases with no gene match: 7.

This clonotype was counted a few times. J is TRBJ1-1 and V is TRBV7-2; D is possibly TRBD1 (5 bases). The CDR3 has 16 amino acids. V gave up 7 bases and J gave up 3 bases, with 21 bases separating them. Germline V lookup: CDR1 SGHTA, CDR2 FQGNSA. CDR3 in DNA: TGTGCCAGCATCCATTTACCAGGGAACCTCTACACTGAAGCTTTCTTT. Its protein is CASIHLPGNLYTEAFF.

Points on this clonotype: The conserved final phenylalanine or tryptophan is absent from the CDR3, which likely points to a read error. V gene TRBV5-1 combines with J gene TRBJ2-1, with TRBD2 matching over 7 bases. CDR1 is SGHRS, CDR2 YFSETQ, per germline. The junction had 8 bases not matched to a gene; V was cut back by 7 bases and J by 4 bases. The CDR3 loop spans 14 amino acids. The chain's CDR3 is CASETGGRYNEQFL. For the CDR3, the DNA is TGCGCCAGCGAGACGGGGGGACGTTACAATGAGCAGTTCTTA.